This T cell receptor (beta chain) was observed in a study of T cell responses to AZD1222 COVID-19 vaccine. Looking at the study overall: Some second doses came at about 4 weeks and others at about 12 weeks; these were pooled. Study-level findings and limits: Baseline testing showed seropositivity in only a handful of AZD1222 recipients. The study reported that nearly half of spike-specific TCRs target unmutated variant regions. Spike was spanned by vaccine-associated CD4 TCRs, which were dominant at 160-218 and 743-854.

Between the trimmed V and J ends, which lost 4 bases and 0 bases, there was a span of 10 bases. Germline values: CDR1 SGHNT, CDR2 YYREEE (reference sequence). CDR3 size: 14 residues. Concerning this clone itself: Its specificity is unknown.

Assay: immunoSEQ multiplex PCR; the TCRdb copy retains only in-frame clones and omits some. The table lists around 140,000 clones, roughly 92% of them singletons, with around 3.8% in the top ten. This clonotype originated in an adult in good health. The chain employs TRBV5-4 and TRBJ1-1, with no clear D. The material sequenced was peripheral blood, taken on day 0 of AZD1222 vaccination. In DNA, the CDR3 is TGTGCCAGCAGCCTCAGTAGTATGAACACTGAAGCTTTCTTT. Translated, it gives CASSLSSMNTEAFF.